Presented here are 11 T cell receptor beta chains from one specimen sequenced in a study of T cell clonotyping in hematopoietic cell transplantation. Here immunoSEQ multiplex PCR was the method, and the copy in TCRdb shows in-frame clones only, minus some. The sample yields thousands of clones, approximately 92% seen once. Here the sequenced sample was PBMCs, taken 180 days after allogeneic stem cell transplant. These receptors originate from a female patient in her forties or fifties who had an allogeneic stem cell transplant from an unrelated donor, so the T cells may come from the graft donor. Some clones in this sample may be carry-over from other donors' samples.

A single count supports this clone. The chain employs TRBV28 and TRBJ2-6, with D hard to call. With 3 bases removed from V and 3 bases from J, the gap between germline ends came to 3 bases. Germline V gene data show CDR1 as MDHEN and CDR2 as SYDVKM. This CDR3 spans 13 amino acids. This CDR3 is CASSLGGANVLTF. In nucleotides, the CDR3 is TGTGCCAGCAGTTTGGGTGGGGCCAACGTCCTGACTTTC.

J is TRBJ2-1 and V is TRBV7-2; D is possibly TRBD2 (6 bases). The CDR3 runs to 11 residues. The V and J ends lost 3 bases and 12 bases respectively, with 9 bases between them. Germline V gene sequence: CDR1 SGHTA, CDR2 FQGNSA. The CDR3 reads CASSFGGLQFF. CDR3 DNA: TGTGCCAGCAGCTTCGGGGGACTGCAGTTCTTC. The variable domain in full, with the rest retrieved from reference TRBV7-2 and TRBJ2-1, is GAGVSQSPSNKVTEKGKDVELRCDPISGHTALYWYRQSLGQGLEFLIYFQGNSAPDKSGLPSDRFSAERTGGSVSTLTIQRTQQEDSAVYLCASSFGGLQFFGPGTRLTVL.

V and J are TRBV30 and TRBJ1-2, with D possibly being TRBD1 (5 bases). Looked up from germline, CDR1 is GTSNPN and CDR2 is SVGIG (reference sequence). This CDR3 region has 11 residues. The ends were cut back, 8 bases at V and 7 bases at J, with 14 bases in the middle. CDR3 DNA sequence: TGTGCCCGTGGACACCTCTCTGGCTACACCTTC. Its protein product is CARGHLSGYTF.

The CDR3 loop is CASRIQGATEAFF. The CDR3 bases are TGTGCCAGCAGAATACAGGGGGCCACTGAAGCTTTCTTT. The chain couples TRBV27 to TRBJ1-1, with TRBD1 matching 9 bases. The V segment lost 6 bases and the J segment 4 bases; nucleotides outside the gene matches: 3. Germline lookup yields CDR1 MNHEY and CDR2 SMNVEV (reference sequence). This CDR3 comprises 13 residues.

The chain uses TRBV2 and TRBJ2-1, with unresolved D. The germline CDR1 and CDR2 sequences are SNHLY and FYNNEI. V lost 6 bases, J lost 3 bases, and 9 bases lay in between. The CDR3 sequence is 13 residues long. The CDR3: CASSWTYYNEQFF. The CDR3 DNA reads as TGTGCCAGCAGCTGGACCTACTACAATGAGCAGTTCTTC.

The chain joins TRBV5-4 to TRBJ2-3; 12 bases are shared with TRBD1. Looked up from germline, CDR1 is SGHNT and CDR2 is YYREEE (reference sequence). CDR3 length: 15 amino acids. Unmatched junction bases numbered 6, after V lost 4 bases and J lost 6 bases. The CDR3 nucleotides read TGTGCCAGCAGCCCCGGGACAGGGGGCTGGGATACGCAGTATTTT. It translates to CASSPGTGGWDTQYF.

The chain is built from TRBV19 and TRBJ1-1; D remains ambiguous. The CDR3 contains 13 residues. Trimming removed 5 bases from V and 3 bases from J, with 10 bases in between. Germline loops: CDR1 LNHDA, CDR2 SQIVND (reference sequence). The CDR3 DNA follows: TGTGCCAGTAGTGTGGATTTTGACACTGAAGCTTTCTTT. Protein product: CASSVDFDTEAFF.

V gene TRBV30 combines with J gene TRBJ2-7, with TRBD2 as a possible D gene (6 bases). The CDR3 runs 12 residues. V was cut by 1 base and J by 9 bases, with 13 bases left in between. Germline V gene sequence: CDR1 GTSNPN, CDR2 SVGIG (reference sequence). CDR3 coding DNA: TGTGCCTGGAGTGAGGCCCAGCGGGTGCAGTACTTC. Protein sequence: CAWSEAQRVQYF. The complete variable domain, with remaining parts taken from reference TRBV30 and TRBJ2-7, reads SQTIHQWPATLVQPVGSPLSLECTVEGTSNPNLYWYRQAAGRGLQLLFYSVGIGQISSEVPQNLSASRPQDRQFILSSKKLLLSDSGFYLCAWSEAQRVQYFGPGTRLTVT.

This sequence joins TRBV30 and TRBJ2-1; 8 bases fit TRBD2. The CDR3 runs 17 residues. The junction had 15 bases not matched to a gene; V was cut back by 5 bases and J by 3 bases. Germline loops: CDR1 GTSNPN, CDR2 SVGIG (reference sequence). CDR3 in amino acids: CAWSRDKGGRIYNEQFF. The CDR3, as DNA: TGTGCCTGGTCTCGCGATAAAGGCGGGAGGATCTACAATGAGCAGTTCTTC.

V usage is TRBV7-2 and J usage is TRBJ1-5; D unclear. The germline CDR1 and CDR2 sequences are SGHTA and FQGNSA. The CDR3 contains 13 residues. V lost 1 base and J lost 6, with 7 bases in between. CDR3 sequence (DNA): TGTGCCAGCAGCTTAGGACGGTCTCAGCCCCAGCATTTT. Its translation: CASSLGRSQPQHF.

Concerning this clone: Other DNA sequences in the same sample also yield this CDR3. The chain recombines TRBV6-1 with TRBJ2-6; D is unresolved. Per germline, CDR1 MNHNS and CDR2 SASEGT. Trimming cost V 6 bases and J 2 bases, with 11 bases left between them. The CDR3 runs to 15 residues. As DNA, the CDR3 is TGTGCCAGCAGCCCACGGAGTACTGGGGCCAACGTCCTGACTTTC. Translating gives CASSPRSTGANVLTF.